A selection of T cell receptor beta chains follows, all from one sample in a study of blood T cell repertoires in COVID-19. Generated by immunoSEQ multiplex PCR, the TCRdb table keeps only in-frame clones and is missing some. The sample has 310,000 or so clones, nearly 90% seen once. Specimen: PBMCs or T cells enriched from blood (not recorded which). These receptors were collected from a woman between 25 and 40 years old who had recovered from COVID-19. The conserved cysteine and the conserved F or W are not part of the CDR3 here. Size is stated for part of the rows, as once, few or many counts, or as a class when the clone is expanded.

abundance	v_gene	CDR3aa
.	TRBV7-2	ASSRPDRDFADTQY
.	TRBV9	ASSGPGAGGDTDTQY
.	TRBV19	ASRFRDRSRGSNQPQH
.	TRBV2	ASTFDREASEQY
.	TRBV30	AWSVGGGNYGYT
.	TRBV19	ASSRAAGVEKLF
.	TRBV25-1	ASSENQAIDTQY
.	TRBV24-1	ATSDTRQNDTEAF
.	TRBV7-2	ASRPSSGGYIQY
.	TRBV7-9	ASSPPPGQGQTGELF
.	TRBV7-9	ASSSPEQMRLNYGYT
.	TRBV5-1	ASSLEGVEWDTEAF
.	TRBV29-1	SVEVGVETQY
once	TRBV19	ASSPFRFNTEAF
.	TRBV2	ASTGQLYEQY
.	TRBV7-3	ASSRRGGRDTQY
.	TRBV7-2	ASSPRGGAEAF
few	TRBV6-5	ASSPWRIRNQPQH
once	TRBV11-3	ASSLGANTEAF
.	TRBV5-5	ASSLYRDGTEAF
.	TRBV5-1	ASSITRTGQETQY
.	TRBV7-7	ASSPNPGLNTGELF
.	TRBV7-2	ASSSDRILLEAF
.	TRBV5-4	ASSGGQGGYEQY
.	TRBV9	ASSVRGTNTEAF
.	TRBV30	ACSPTGGPNQPQH
.	TRBV18	ASSLGPGLPLSGYT
.	TRBV6-2/TRBV6-3	ASSYESYYGYT
.	TRBV7-6	ASSLAPGGNTEAF
.	TRBV2	ATSQGTQGTDTQY
once	TRBV7-9	ASSQQGLGNTIY
.	TRBV30	AWPGGGYGYT
.	TRBV6-1	ASSEARRGGYT
.	TRBV19	ASSIDGVGSGELF
.	TRBV15	ATSRRQGDTEAF
.	TRBV6-5	ASSRTRDREAF
.	TRBV5-1	ASSLTSAGGYNEQF
.	TRBV6-2/TRBV6-3	ASSIGGFNQPQH
.	TRBV2	ASKNPGRGGAGTEAF
.	TRBV15	ATSTSGTGNQPQH
.	TRBV27	ASSFWPGGANTGELF
.	TRBV2	ASTGLETQY
.	TRBV27	ASSLQGPAGGHSSTDTQY
.	TRBV7-2	ASSLPAGTSGEALDTQY
.	TRBV6-5	ATGGDFSGNTIY
.	TRBV7-7	ASSPREGIFNEQF
.	TRBV15	ATSRDGAGNQPQH
.	TRBV19	ASSIGSGELF
once	TRBV19	ASSSLQGGREAF
.	TRBV6-1	ASSEALREKLF
.	TRBV3-1/TRBV3-2	ASSQDGTGRANYGYT
.	TRBV5-1	ASSWLRDRNTGELF
.	TRBV19	ASSIAPRTGFGNTIY
.	TRBV28	ASTGQVETQY
.	TRBV5-1	ASSLGWDTNLGSNQPQH
.	TRBV2	ASSKGASNSPLH
.	TRBV6-2/TRBV6-3	ASSYWQVDSNQPQH